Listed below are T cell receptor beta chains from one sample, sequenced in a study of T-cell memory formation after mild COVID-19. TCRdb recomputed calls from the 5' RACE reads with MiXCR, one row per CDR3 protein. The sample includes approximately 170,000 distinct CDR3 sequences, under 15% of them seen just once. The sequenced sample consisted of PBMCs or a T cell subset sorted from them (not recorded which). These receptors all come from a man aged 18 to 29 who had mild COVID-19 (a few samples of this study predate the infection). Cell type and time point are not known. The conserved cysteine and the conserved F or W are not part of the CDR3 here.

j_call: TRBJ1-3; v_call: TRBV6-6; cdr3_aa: ASSSGQISGNTIY
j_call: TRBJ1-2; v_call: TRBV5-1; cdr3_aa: ASSLGAGLDYGYT
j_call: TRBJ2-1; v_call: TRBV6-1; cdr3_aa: ASSYGQAYNEQF
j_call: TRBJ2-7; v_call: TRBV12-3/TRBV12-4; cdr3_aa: ASRRTGGPYEQY
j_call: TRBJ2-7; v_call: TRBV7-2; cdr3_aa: AIRGTASPYEQY
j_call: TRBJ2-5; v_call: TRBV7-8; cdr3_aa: ASSFDSKTQY
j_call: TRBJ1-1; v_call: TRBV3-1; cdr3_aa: ASSRSTEAF
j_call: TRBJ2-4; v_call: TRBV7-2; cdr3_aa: ASSGGREENIQY
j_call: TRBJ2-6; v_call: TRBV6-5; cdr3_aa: ASSPRVSGANVLT
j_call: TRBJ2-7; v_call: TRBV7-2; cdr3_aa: ASSSTYEQY
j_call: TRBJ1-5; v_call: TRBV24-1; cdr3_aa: ATMKVKRPQH
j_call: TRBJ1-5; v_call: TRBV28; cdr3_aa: ASSSPSAGSQPQH
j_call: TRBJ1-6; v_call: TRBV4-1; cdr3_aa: ASSQVGEPLH
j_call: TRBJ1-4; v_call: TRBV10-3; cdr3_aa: ASRTAATNEKLF
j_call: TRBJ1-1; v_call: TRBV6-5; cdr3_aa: ASRRQGSMGGEAF
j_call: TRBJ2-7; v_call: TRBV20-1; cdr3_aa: SANQEAGPYEQY
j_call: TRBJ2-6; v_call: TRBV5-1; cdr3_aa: ASSGGTTPSGANVLT
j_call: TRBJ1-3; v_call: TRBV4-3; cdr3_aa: ASSLLVQGNTIY
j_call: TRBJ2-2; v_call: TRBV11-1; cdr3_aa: ASSLRVMGPGELF
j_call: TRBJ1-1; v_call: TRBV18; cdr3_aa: ASSPNYRLETEAF
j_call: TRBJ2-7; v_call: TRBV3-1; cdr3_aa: ASSQGRNSYEQY
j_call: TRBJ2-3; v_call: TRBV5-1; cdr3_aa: ASSIYDTQY
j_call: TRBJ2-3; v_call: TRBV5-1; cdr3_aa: ASRPATRADTPDTQY
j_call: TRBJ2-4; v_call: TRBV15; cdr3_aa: ATGRRAGPDIQY
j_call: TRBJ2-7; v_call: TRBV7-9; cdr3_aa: ASRDRGSYEQY
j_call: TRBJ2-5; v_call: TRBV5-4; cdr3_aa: ASSSKQGGETQY
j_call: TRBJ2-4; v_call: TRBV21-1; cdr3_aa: ASSGGDRGDAPHIQY
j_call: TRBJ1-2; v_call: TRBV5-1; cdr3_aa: ASSLADRTHRYT
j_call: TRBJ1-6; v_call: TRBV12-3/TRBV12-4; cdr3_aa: ASREISGNSPLH
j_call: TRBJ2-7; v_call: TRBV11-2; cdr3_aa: ASRRPGQRYEQY
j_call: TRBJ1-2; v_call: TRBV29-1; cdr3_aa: SVHGGKDGYT
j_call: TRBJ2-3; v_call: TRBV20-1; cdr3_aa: SARGGLKDTQY
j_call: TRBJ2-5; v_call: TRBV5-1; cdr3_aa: ASSLVSAFTETQY
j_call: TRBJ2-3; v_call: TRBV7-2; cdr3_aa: ASSKNRPADTQY
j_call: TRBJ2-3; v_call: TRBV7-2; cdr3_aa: ASSLRGGDTQY
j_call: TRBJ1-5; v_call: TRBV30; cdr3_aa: AWQPKGRNQPQH
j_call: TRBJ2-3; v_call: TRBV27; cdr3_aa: ASSLGTGWDTQY
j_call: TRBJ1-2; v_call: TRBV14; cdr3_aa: ASSRDTNYGYT
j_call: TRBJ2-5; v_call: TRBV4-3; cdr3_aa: ASSQSWGLAGETQY
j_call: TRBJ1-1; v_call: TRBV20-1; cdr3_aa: SARGGGNTEAF
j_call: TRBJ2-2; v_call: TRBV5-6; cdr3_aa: ASSPLGANTGELF
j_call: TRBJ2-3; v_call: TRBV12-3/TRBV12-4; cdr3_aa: ASRGTSGSLLWGTDTQY
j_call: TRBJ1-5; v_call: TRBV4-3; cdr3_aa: ASSQGTVEQPQH
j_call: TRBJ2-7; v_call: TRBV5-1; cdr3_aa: ASSFGGTGAAEQY
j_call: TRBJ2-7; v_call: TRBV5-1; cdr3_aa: ASMSRGDDEQY
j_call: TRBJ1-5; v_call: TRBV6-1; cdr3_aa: ASEGVNNQPQH
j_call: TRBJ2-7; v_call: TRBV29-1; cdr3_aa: SATGKASSYEQY
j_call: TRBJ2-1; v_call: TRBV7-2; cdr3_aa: ASSLTGGVATFEQF
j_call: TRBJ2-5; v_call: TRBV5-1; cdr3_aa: ASSREPTGGDETQY